A selection of T cell receptor beta chains follows, all from one sample in a study of T cells in Graves' hyperthyroidism and ophthalmopathy. TCRdb redid the calling of the multiplex PCR reads with MiXCR, one entry per CDR3 protein. The table has fewer than 350,000 distinct CDR3 sequences, around 13% seen once; the top ten hold 7% to 9.5%. Sequencing used blood. All receptors derive from a woman aged 35 to 49 with Graves' hyperthyroidism. CDR3s include the opening cysteine and the closing phenylalanine or tryptophan. A D gene is named only where the DNA matches it firmly. The listing skips clone size in some rows; elsewhere it reads once, few, many or a size class.

TRBD1,many,TRBV6-1,TRBJ2-5,CASSSGQGARETQYF,TGTGCCAGCAGTTCGGGACAGGGGGCGAGGGAGACCCAGTACTTC
TRBD1,many,TRBV7-8,TRBJ2-1,CASSPRQGRYNEQFF,TGTGCCAGCAGCCCCCGACAGGGGAGATACAATGAGCAGTTCTTC
TRBD2,many,TRBV7-8,TRBJ2-3,CASSLVWASGGTDTQYF,TGTGCCAGCAGCTTAGTTTGGGCTAGCGGCGGCACAGATACGCAGTATTTT
-,few,TRBV9,TRBJ1-2,CASSVDGGGYGYTF,TGTGCCAGCAGCGTAGACGGGGGTGGCTATGGCTACACCTTC
-,many,TRBV2,TRBJ1-1,CASSRTEQNTEAFF,TGTGCCAGCAGTAGGACAGAACAGAACACTGAAGCTTTCTTT
TRBD1,many,TRBV15,TRBJ1-1,CATSTTGQKNTEAFF,TGTGCCACCAGCACAACGGGACAGAAGAACACTGAAGCTTTCTTT
TRBD2,many,TRBV7-3,TRBJ2-3,CASSLGPSGSTDTQYF,TGTGCCAGCAGCTTAGGTCCTAGCGGGAGCACAGATACGCAGTATTTT
TRBD1,many,TRBV18,TRBJ2-3,CASSTRGDSSTDTQYF,TGTGCCAGCTCTACCCGAGGGGACAGTAGCACAGATACGCAGTATTTT
TRBD2,-,TRBV11-2,TRBJ2-7,CASSFYSGLASTYEQYF,TGTGCCAGCAGCTTTTATTCGGGACTAGCGTCTACCTACGAGCAGTACTTC
TRBD2,few,TRBV7-8,TRBJ2-5,CASSLTPYSGNGETQYF,TGTGCCAGCAGCTTAACTCCCTACAGCGGGAACGGAGAGACCCAGTACTTC
TRBD1,few,TRBV27,TRBJ1-4,CASSDRDRGLEEKLFF,TGTGCCAGCAGTGACCGGGACAGGGGGCTAGAGGAAAAACTGTTTTTT
-,-,TRBV7-3,TRBJ2-2,CASSLPGPPSVDTGELFF,TGTGCCAGCAGCTTGCCAGGCCCCCCTAGCGTAGACACCGGGGAGCTGTTTTTT
TRBD1,many,TRBV3-1,TRBJ1-5,CASSNRRAGGEQPQHF,TGTGCCAGCAGCAATAGAAGGGCAGGGGGCGAACAGCCCCAGCATTTT
TRBD1,many,TRBV7-2,TRBJ2-5,CASSLVPDRKETQYF,TGTGCCAGCAGCTTAGTCCCGGACAGGAAAGAGACCCAGTACTTC
-,many,TRBV11-3,TRBJ1-1,CASSLDWGYGTEAFF,TGTGCCAGCAGCTTAGATTGGGGATACGGCACTGAAGCTTTCTTT
TRBD2,many,TRBV20-1,TRBJ2-3,CSAPSGRARTDTQYF,TGCAGTGCTCCTAGCGGGAGGGCCCGCACAGATACGCAGTATTTT
-,-,TRBV20-1,TRBJ2-3,CSASPGAGADTQYF,TGCAGTGCTTCTCCGGGGGCGGGAGCAGATACGCAGTATTTT
-,-,TRBV6-6,TRBJ2-1,CASSYRDYNEQFF,TGTGCCAGCAGTTACAGGGATTACAATGAGCAGTTCTTC
-,many,TRBV28,TRBJ2-7,CASRVSGRAYEQYF,TGTGCCAGCAGGGTGAGCGGGCGGGCCTACGAGCAGTACTTC
-,-,TRBV24-1,TRBJ2-4,CATSGSATDIQYF,TGTGCCACCAGTGGCTCAGCTACGGACATTCAGTACTTC
-,many,TRBV2,TRBJ2-4,CASSERAIQYF,TGTGCCAGCAGTGAAAGGGCCATTCAGTACTTC
TRBD2,many,TRBV7-2,TRBJ2-7,CASSLAGLAGDWGYEQYF,TGTGCCAGCAGCTTAGCTGGGCTAGCGGGGGATTGGGGCTACGAGCAGTACTTC
-,many,TRBV30,TRBJ1-1,CARKQGSHWMNTEAFF,TGTGCCAGAAAACAGGGATCTCATTGGATGAACACTGAAGCTTTCTTT
-,many,TRBV27,TRBJ2-3,CASSTTLETDTQYF,TGTGCCAGCAGTACCACTCTAGAGACAGATACGCAGTATTTT
TRBD2,many,TRBV28,TRBJ2-1,CASRAGLAGVYEQFF,TGTGCCAGCAGAGCGGGACTAGCGGGAGTCTATGAGCAGTTCTTC
-,many,TRBV15,TRBJ1-1,CATSRDGPRVNTEAFF,TGTGCCACCAGCAGAGATGGCCCCCGTGTGAACACTGAAGCTTTCTTT
-,many,TRBV6-1,TRBJ1-2,CASSEIGQGVDYTF,TGTGCCAGCAGTGAAATAGGGCAGGGAGTCGACTACACCTTC
-,-,TRBV3-1,TRBJ2-3,CASSRRGNTDTQYF,TGTGCCAGCAGCCGAAGAGGGAACACAGATACGCAGTATTTT
-,many,TRBV28,TRBJ2-1,CASALESGSYNEQFF,TGTGCCAGTGCGCTGGAGTCGGGTTCCTACAATGAGCAGTTCTTC
-,many,TRBV19,TRBJ1-1,CASSITVNTEAFF,TGTGCCAGTAGTATAACAGTGAACACTGAAGCTTTCTTT
TRBD2,many,TRBV13,TRBJ2-7,CASSYGTGLESSYEQYF,TGTGCCAGCAGCTACGGAACGGGACTAGAGAGCTCCTACGAGCAGTACTTC
TRBD1,-,TRBV28,TRBJ2-7,CASSPHRTGFIYEQYF,TGTGCCAGCAGTCCTCACCGGACAGGGTTCATATACGAGCAGTACTTC
TRBD1,-,TRBV24-1,TRBJ2-1,CATSRGTGAWNEQFF,TGTGCCACCAGTCGGGGGACAGGGGCCTGGAATGAGCAGTTCTTC
-,many,TRBV27,TRBJ1-5,CASSFDGGAGQPQHF,TGTGCCAGCAGTTTTGACGGGGGGGCGGGTCAGCCCCAGCATTTT
-,many,TRBV7-2,TRBJ1-5,CASSLEVNQPQHF,TGTGCCAGCAGCTTAGAAGTGAATCAGCCCCAGCATTTT
TRBD1,many,TRBV27,TRBJ2-2,CASSFWGQGLNTGELFF,TGTGCCAGCAGTTTCTGGGGACAGGGGTTGAACACCGGGGAGCTGTTTTTT
-,-,TRBV2,TRBJ2-7,CASSEWIRSSYEQYF,TGTGCCAGCAGTGAATGGATCAGGAGCTCCTACGAGCAGTACTTC
-,many,TRBV10-3,TRBJ1-2,CAIRQDYGYTF,TGTGCCATCAGGCAGGACTATGGCTACACCTTC
TRBD2,many,TRBV6-1,TRBJ2-2,CASALAGGTGELFF,TGTGCCAGCGCTTTAGCGGGAGGCACCGGGGAGCTGTTTTTT
-,few,TRBV7-9,TRBJ2-6,CASSPQGQGFSGANVLTF,TGTGCCAGCAGCCCCCAGGGTCAGGGGTTCTCTGGGGCCAACGTCCTGACTTTC
-,many,TRBV29-1,TRBJ2-6,CSVDEDVLGANVLTF,TGCAGCGTTGACGAGGATGTACTGGGGGCCAACGTCCTGACTTTC
TRBD2,many,TRBV29-1,TRBJ2-7,CSAELAGALSYEQYF,TGCAGCGCCGAACTAGCGGGAGCTCTCTCCTACGAGCAGTACTTC
-,few,TRBV7-9,TRBJ1-1,CASRRGSNEAFF,TGTGCCAGCAGGAGAGGGTCCAATGAAGCTTTCTTT
-,many,TRBV11-2,TRBJ2-7,CASYRPGSYEQYF,TGTGCCAGCTACCGACCGGGCTCCTACGAGCAGTACTTC
TRBD2,many,TRBV7-2,TRBJ2-2,CASSPGLAGVKGTGELFF,TGTGCCAGCAGCCCGGGACTAGCGGGAGTTAAGGGGACCGGGGAGCTGTTTTTT
TRBD2,few,TRBV7-6,TRBJ2-1,CASSLGGGFYNEQFF,TGTGCCAGCAGCTTAGGGGGAGGGTTTTACAATGAGCAGTTCTTC
-,many,TRBV6-6,TRBJ1-1,CASSYSIGTATEAFF,TGTGCCAGCAGTTACTCGATCGGGACGGCCACTGAAGCTTTCTTT
TRBD2,many,TRBV11-2,TRBJ2-5,CASSSGLAGQGTQYF,TGTGCCAGCAGCTCGGGACTAGCGGGACAAGGGACCCAGTACTTC
-,many,TRBV30,TRBJ2-1,CAWSVQRASNEQFF,TGTGCCTGGAGTGTACAGCGGGCCAGCAATGAGCAGTTCTTC
TRBD2,many,TRBV10-3,TRBJ2-7,CAIRGTSRDEQYF,TGTGCCATCAGGGGGACTAGTAGGGACGAGCAGTACTTC